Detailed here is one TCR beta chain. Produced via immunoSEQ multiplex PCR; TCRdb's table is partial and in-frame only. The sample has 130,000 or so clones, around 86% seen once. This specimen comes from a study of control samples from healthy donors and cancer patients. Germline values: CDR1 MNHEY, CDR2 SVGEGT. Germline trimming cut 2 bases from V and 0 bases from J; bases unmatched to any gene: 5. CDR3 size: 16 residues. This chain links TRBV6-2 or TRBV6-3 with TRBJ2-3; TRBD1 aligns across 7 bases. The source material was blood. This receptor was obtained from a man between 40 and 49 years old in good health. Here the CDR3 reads CASSYGGRGSTDTQYF. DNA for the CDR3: TGTGCCAGCAGTTACGGGGGCAGGGGGAGCACAGATACGCAGTATTTT.